The subject of this entry is one T cell receptor beta chain. Antigen: not known. Use of 60 Vbeta and 13 Jbeta primers characterized the PCR. Clones were sequenced by immunoSEQ multiplex PCR, and TCRdb holds only the in-frame ones, with some missing. This repertoire shows 65,000 to 90,000 clones, about 69% found once; its top ten account for more than 3.5%. The ends lost 1 base at V and 4 bases at J; junction bases unmatched: 9. The CDR3 loop spans 17 amino acids. CDR1 and CDR2 (germline): SGHAT, FQNNGV. This specimen belongs to a study of cytomegalovirus exposure and HLA in healthy donors. Study-level results: TRBV6-2, TRBV6-3 and some other V segments were excluded as indistinguishable.

This sequence joins TRBV11-2 and TRBJ1-4, with 7 bases aligning to TRBD1. Sequencing was carried out using PBMCs. This TCR came from a man in his sixties in good health and CMV-seronegative. CDR3 sequence: CASSLGYKGQINEKLFF. CDR3 nucleotide sequence: TGTGCCAGCAGCTTAGGTTACAAGGGACAGATTAATGAAAAACTGTTTTTT.